The T cell receptor beta chain described here comes from a study of CD8 T cells in ankylosing spondylitis (dated by TCRdb to the late 2010s). In the study overall: The study profiled T cell receptor beta repertoires in healthy donors and ankylosing spondylitis patients to find disease-linked TCR variants. The whole study cohort included over a hundred healthy donors and under 30 ankylosing spondylitis patients. Samples of peripheral blood were taken, and for ankylosing spondylitis patients, synovial fluid was collected as well. Broad study findings and their caveats: In peripheral blood, the disease-linked clones were found at relatively low frequencies and had a CD8+ phenotype. The disease-linked clones were reported to be significantly enriched in matched synovial fluid samples from ankylosing spondylitis patients. Some motif variants had previously been reported in the synovial fluid and blood of reactive arthritis patients, which suggests shared mechanisms of disease initiation. Blood from ankylosing spondylitis patients appeared to be characterized by a TCR beta motif made up of several highly homologous amino acid variants.

This clonotype was recorded a few times. There is no known antigen for this receptor. The input lacks base qualities; no much larger clone sits a single base away. Synovial fluid samples were matched to blood samples from the same ankylosing spondylitis patients. Sequencing instrument: Illumina HiSeq 2500. Quantitative 5'-RACE with molecular barcodes was used to prepare TCR beta libraries. In the paper's pipeline: Disease-linked TCR variants were identified with a new computational method built on a probabilistic model of VDJ rearrangement. Starting from the raw public reads, TCRdb applied fastp trimming at Q25, assembled clones with MiXCR and retained in-frame beta chains. Under each unique CDR3 protein, matching rows form one entry showing the most common genes and DNA. TCRdb's processing, not the authors' own work, is the source of the V and J calls. For this sample there are approximately 100,000 distinct CDR3 sequences; about 24% appear just once. The top ten clones comprise roughly an eighth of the sample.

The sample taken for sequencing was synovial fluid, either unsorted or a sorted T cell fraction (not recorded which). The receptor's source is a male donor with ankylosing spondylitis.

The sequenced DNA: TGTGCCAGCAGTCGAACTAGCGGGGGGGACAATGAGCAGTTCTTC. It encodes CASSRTSGGDNEQFF. The chain is made from TRBV6-1 and TRBJ2-1, with 13 bases in between that match TRBD2. From cysteine to phenylalanine, the CDR3 is 15 amino acids long. The entry retains the CDR3 DNA only, 45 bases that are in frame from base 1. Looking up the germline V gene yields CDR1 MNHNS and CDR2 SASEGT. Clipping removes 5 bases from V and 5 bases from J, with 3 as the unmatched junction base count.